This section outlines one TCR beta chain sequence together with its context. This specimen comes from a study of blood T cell repertoires in COVID-19. Across the whole study: Donors in the United States, Italy and Spain gave samples during acute or convalescent COVID-19. Sample material is recorded as cDNA or gDNA derived from T cells, B-cell-depleted T cells, or PBMCs.

The germline gives CDR1 LNHDA, CDR2 SQIVND (reference sequence). This CDR3 region has 16 residues. V was clipped by 4 bases and J by 6 bases, with 19 bases between them. As handled by the study authors: Estimation of nucleated cell counts relied on the amplification of reference gene primers. TCRdb keeps only in-frame clones here, not all; method: immunoSEQ multiplex PCR. For V, J and clone size, that table is used; D and trimming come from the DNA. The data contain 200,000 or so clones, around four fifths of them singletons. Specimen: peripheral blood. V usage is TRBV19 and J usage is TRBJ2-1; perhaps TRBD2 as D (8 bases). This receptor was identified in a woman in her 70s with active or convalescent COVID-19. CDR3 sequence reads: CASSTNRGSGSNEQFF. CDR3 bases: TGTGCCAGTAGTACCAACAGGGGAAGCGGGAGCAATGAGCAGTTCTTC. Filled out from reference TRBV19 and TRBJ2-1, the complete variable domain reads DGGITQSPKYLFRKEGQNVTLSCEQNLNHDAMYWYRQDPGQGLRLIYYSQIVNDFQKGDIAEGYSVSREKKESFPLTVTSAQKNPTAFYLCASSTNRGSGSNEQFFGPGTRLTVL.